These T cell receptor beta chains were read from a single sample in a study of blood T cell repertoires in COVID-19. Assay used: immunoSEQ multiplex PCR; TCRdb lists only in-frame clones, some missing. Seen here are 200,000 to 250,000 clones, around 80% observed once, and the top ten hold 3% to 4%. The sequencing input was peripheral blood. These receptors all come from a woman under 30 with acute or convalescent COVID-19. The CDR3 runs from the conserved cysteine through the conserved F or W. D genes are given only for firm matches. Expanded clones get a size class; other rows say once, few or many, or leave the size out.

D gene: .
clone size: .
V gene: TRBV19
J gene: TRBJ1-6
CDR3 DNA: TGTGCCAGTAAATCCAGAAATAATTCACCCCTCCACTTT
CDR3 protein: CASKSRNNSPLHF

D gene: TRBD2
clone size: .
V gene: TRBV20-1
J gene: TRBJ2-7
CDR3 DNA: TGCAGTGCTAGATGGCGGGAGGAGCAGTACTTC
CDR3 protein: CSARWREEQYF

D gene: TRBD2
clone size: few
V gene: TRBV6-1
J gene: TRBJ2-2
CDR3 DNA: TGTGCCAGCAGTGAACTAGCGGGAGCCACCGGGGAGCTGTTTTTT
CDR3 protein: CASSELAGATGELFF

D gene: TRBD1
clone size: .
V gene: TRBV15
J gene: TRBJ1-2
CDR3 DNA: TGTGCCACCAGCCCCCAGGGGGCCTTTGGCTACACCTTC
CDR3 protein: CATSPQGAFGYTF

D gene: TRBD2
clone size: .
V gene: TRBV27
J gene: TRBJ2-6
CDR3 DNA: TGTGCCAGCACGGGGCCGGGGGGGCTGTTAGGGGCCAACGTCCTGACTTTC
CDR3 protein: CASTGPGGLLGANVLTF

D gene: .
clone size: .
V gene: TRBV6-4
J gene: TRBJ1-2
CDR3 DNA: TGTGCCAGCGCCGCCCTCCCGGGGGATGGCTACACCTTC
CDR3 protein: CASAALPGDGYTF

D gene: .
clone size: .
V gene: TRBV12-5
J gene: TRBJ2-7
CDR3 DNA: TGTGCTAGTGGTTTGGTATCGGGTCCGACCTCCTACGAGCAGTACTTC
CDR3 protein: CASGLVSGPTSYEQYF

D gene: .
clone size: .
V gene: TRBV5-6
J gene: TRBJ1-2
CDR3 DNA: TGTGCCAGCAGCTTGTTTGGGGAGAACTATGGCTACACCTTC
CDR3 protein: CASSLFGENYGYTF

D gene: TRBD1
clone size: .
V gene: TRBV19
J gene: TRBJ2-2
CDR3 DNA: TGTGCCAGTAGTCAGCAGGGGGACACCGGGGAGCTGTTTTTT
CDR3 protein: CASSQQGDTGELFF

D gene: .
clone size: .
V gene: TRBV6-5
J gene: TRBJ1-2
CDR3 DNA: TGTGCCAGCCGCGACAGCTATAACTATGGCTACACCTTC
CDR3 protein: CASRDSYNYGYTF

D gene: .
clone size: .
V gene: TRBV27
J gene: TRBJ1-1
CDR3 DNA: TGTGCCAGCAGTTTAATCCCGGAAGCTTTCTTT
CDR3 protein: CASSLIPEAFF

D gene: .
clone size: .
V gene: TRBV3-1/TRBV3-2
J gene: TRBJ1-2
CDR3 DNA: TGTGCCAGCAGCCAACTCGGACAGTATAACTATGGCTACACCTTC
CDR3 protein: CASSQLGQYNYGYTF

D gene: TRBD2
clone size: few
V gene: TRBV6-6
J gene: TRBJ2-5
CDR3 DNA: TGTGCCAGCAGTTTCAGCGGGGGAGTAGGAGAGACCCAGTACTTC
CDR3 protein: CASSFSGGVGETQYF

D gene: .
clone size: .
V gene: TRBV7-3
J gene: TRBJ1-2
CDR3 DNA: TGTGCCAGCAGTCCCACAGGGCAGGGAGGGTTGGTAGGCTACACCTTC
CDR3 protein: CASSPTGQGGLVGYTF

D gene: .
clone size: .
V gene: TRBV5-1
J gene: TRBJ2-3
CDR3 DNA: TGCGCCAGCAGCCCCGACTTCCCCACAGATACGCAGTATTTT
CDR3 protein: CASSPDFPTDTQYF

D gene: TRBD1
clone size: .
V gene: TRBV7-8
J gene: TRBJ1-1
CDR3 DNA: TGTGCCAGCAGCAAATCAGGGGGCCCTGAAGCTTTCTTT
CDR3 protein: CASSKSGGPEAFF

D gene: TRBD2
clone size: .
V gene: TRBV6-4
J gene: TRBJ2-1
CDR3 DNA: TGTGCCAGCAGTGACGATGCGGGAGGGCCATCCAATGAGCAGTTCTTC
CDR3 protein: CASSDDAGGPSNEQFF

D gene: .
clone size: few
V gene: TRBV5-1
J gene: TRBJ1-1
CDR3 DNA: TGCGCCAGCAGCTCCTCCGGGGAATTCGCTGAAGCTTTCTTT
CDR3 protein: CASSSSGEFAEAFF

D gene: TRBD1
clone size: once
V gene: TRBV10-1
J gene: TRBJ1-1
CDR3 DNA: TGCGCCAGCAGTGATACCACAGGGGGCCTCACTGAAGCTTTCTTT
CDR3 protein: CASSDTTGGLTEAFF

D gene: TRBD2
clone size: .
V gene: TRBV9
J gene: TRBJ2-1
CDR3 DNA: TGTGCCAGCAGCCCTCGACTAGCGGGAGGGCCTACGGATGAGCAGTTCTTC
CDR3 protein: CASSPRLAGGPTDEQFF

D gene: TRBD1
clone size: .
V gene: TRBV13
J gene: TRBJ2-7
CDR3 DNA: TGTGCCAGCAGCTTCACCCCCGGGACAGGGGTTTCGTACGAGCAGTACTTC
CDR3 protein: CASSFTPGTGVSYEQYF

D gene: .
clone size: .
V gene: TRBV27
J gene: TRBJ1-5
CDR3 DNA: TGTGCCAGCAGTCCTTCGGCGGGCAATCAGCCCCAGCATTTT
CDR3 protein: CASSPSAGNQPQHF

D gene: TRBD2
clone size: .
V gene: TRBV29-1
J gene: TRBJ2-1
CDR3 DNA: TGCAGCGTTCGCGCGGGACTAGCGGGAGCTAATGAGCAGTTCTTC
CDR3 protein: CSVRAGLAGANEQFF

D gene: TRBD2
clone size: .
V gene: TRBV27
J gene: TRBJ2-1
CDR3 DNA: TGTGCCAGCAGTTTACGCAGTTCTAGCGGGAGGGCCTGGGAGCAGTTCTTC
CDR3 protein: CASSLRSSSGRAWEQFF

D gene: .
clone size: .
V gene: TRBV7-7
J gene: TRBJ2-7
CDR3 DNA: TGTGCTAGCAGCTTAGGGGGTCAGGGGGAGCAGTACTTC
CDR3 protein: CASSLGGQGEQYF

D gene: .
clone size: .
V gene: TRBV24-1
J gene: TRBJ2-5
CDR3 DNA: TGTGCCACGGCTGTGTTAGGGGATGAGACCCAGTACTTC
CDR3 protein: CATAVLGDETQYF

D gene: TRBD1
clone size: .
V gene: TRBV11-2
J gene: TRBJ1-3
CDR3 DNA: TGTGCCAGCAGCTTAGATCGAGTGACAGGGGCCTCTGGAAACACCATATATTTT
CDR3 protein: CASSLDRVTGASGNTIYF

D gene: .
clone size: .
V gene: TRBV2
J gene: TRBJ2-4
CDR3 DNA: TGTGCCAGCACGCAGTCCCCAGCCAAAAACATTCAGTACTTC
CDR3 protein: CASTQSPAKNIQYF

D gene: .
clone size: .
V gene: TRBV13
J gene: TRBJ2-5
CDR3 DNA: TGTGCCAGCAGCCGGACCGGGGACATGGAGACCCAGTACTTC
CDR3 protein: CASSRTGDMETQYF

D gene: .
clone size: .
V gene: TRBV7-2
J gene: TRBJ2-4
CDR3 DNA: TGTGCCAGCAGCTTAGCGGGAGCCGTCAAAAACATTCAGTACTTC
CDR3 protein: CASSLAGAVKNIQYF

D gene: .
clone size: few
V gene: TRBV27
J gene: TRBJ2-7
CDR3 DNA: TGTGCCAGCAGTTCCCAGGACAACTACGAGCAGTACTTC
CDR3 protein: CASSSQDNYEQYF

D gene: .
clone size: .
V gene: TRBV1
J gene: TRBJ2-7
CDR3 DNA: TGCACCAGCAGCCCCCAGGTAGCGGGAGAGGTTGAGCAGTACTTC
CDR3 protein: CTSSPQVAGEVEQYF

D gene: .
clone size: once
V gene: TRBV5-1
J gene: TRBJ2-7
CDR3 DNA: TGCGCCAGCAGCTTGGCCTTGGGAGATTCCTACGAGCAGTACTTC
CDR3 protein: CASSLALGDSYEQYF

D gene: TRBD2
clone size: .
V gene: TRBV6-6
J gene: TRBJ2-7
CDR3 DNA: TGTGCCAGCAGTTTGATTTGGCGTAGCGGGAGGTACGAGCAGTACTTC
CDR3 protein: CASSLIWRSGRYEQYF

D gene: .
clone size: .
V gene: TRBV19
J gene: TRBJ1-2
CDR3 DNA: TGTGCCAGTAGCACTAGGTTGGCAGTAAATACCTATGGCTACACCTTC
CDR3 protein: CASSTRLAVNTYGYTF

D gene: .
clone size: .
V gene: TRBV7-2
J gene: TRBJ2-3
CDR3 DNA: TGTGCCAGCAGCTTAGGAGGGTATACGCAGTATTTT
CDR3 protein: CASSLGGYTQYF

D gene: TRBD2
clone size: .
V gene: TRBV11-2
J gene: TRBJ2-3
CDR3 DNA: TGTGCCAGCAGCCCTCAGGGAGGGACTAGCGGGAGCATCACAGATACGCAGTATTTT
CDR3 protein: CASSPQGGTSGSITDTQYF

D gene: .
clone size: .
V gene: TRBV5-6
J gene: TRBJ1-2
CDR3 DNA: TGTGCCAGCAGCTTGGCCAGGGCGCTATTCGGCTACACCTTC
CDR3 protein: CASSLARALFGYTF

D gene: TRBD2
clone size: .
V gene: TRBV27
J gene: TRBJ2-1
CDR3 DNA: TGTGCCAGCAGTCTCGGACTAGCGGCGCCCCGTCTGTACAATGAGCAGTTCTTC
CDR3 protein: CASSLGLAAPRLYNEQFF

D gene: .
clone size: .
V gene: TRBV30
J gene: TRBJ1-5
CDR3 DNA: TGTGCCTGGAGTGTTTCTGGAGCCGCTCTCCAGCATTTT
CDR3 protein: CAWSVSGAALQHF

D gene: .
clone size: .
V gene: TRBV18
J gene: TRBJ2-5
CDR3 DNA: TGTGCCAGCTCACCGGCAGGGACACAAGAGACCCAGTACTTC
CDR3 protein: CASSPAGTQETQYF

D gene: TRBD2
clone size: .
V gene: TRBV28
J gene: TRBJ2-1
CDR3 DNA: TGTGCCAGCAAGGGGTGGAGAGCGGGAGGGTATGAGCAGTTCTTC
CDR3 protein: CASKGWRAGGYEQFF

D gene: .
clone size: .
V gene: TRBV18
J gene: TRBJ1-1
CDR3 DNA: TGTGCCAGCTCACCCCCGAACAGGAACACTGAAGCTTTCTTT
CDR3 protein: CASSPPNRNTEAFF

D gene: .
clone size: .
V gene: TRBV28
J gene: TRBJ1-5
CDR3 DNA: TGTGCCAGCAGGGAGAGCAATCAGCCCCAGCATTTT
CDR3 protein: CASRESNQPQHF

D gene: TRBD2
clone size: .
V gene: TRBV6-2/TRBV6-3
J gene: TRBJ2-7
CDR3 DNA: TGTGCCAGCAGTACACTAGCGGGAGGGTCCCTCGAGCAGTACTTC
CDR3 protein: CASSTLAGGSLEQYF

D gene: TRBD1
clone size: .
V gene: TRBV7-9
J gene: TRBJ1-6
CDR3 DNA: TGTGCCAGCAGCGCGGGACAGGGGAATTCACCCCTCCACTTT
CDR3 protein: CASSAGQGNSPLHF

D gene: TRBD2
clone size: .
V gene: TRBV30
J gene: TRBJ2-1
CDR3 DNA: TGTGCCTGGAGTTCGGGACGGGAGGGCAACAATGAGCAGTTCTTC
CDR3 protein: CAWSSGREGNNEQFF

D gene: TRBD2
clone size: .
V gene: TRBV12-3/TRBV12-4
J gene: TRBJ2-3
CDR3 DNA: TGTGCCGCTAGCGGGGCCAGCACAGATACGCAGTATTTT
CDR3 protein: CAASGASTDTQYF

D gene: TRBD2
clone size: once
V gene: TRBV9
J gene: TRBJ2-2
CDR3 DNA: TGTGCCAGCAGCGGGGGGACTAGCGGGAGAAATTCCGGGGAGCTGTTTTTT
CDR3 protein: CASSGGTSGRNSGELFF

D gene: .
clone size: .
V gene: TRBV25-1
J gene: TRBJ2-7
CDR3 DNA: TGTGCCAGCAGTGGCCCCCGGTGGGGGACATCCTACGAGCAGTACTTC
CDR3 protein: CASSGPRWGTSYEQYF

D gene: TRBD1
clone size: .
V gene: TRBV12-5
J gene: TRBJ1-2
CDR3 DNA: TGTGCTAGTGGTTTGGTACTAGGTCAGGGGGCGCATGGCTACACCTTC
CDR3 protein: CASGLVLGQGAHGYTF

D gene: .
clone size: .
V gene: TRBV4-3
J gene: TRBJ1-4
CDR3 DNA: TGCGCCAGCAGCCAAGATTTCCGGGCAACTAATGAAAAACTGTTTTTT
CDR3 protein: CASSQDFRATNEKLFF

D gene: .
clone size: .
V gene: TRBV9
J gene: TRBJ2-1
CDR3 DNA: TGTGCCAGCAGCCCCAGTAGCGGAGACAATGAGCAGTTCTTC
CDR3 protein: CASSPSSGDNEQFF

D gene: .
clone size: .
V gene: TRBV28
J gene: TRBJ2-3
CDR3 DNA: TGTGCCGGGGGTGGCGGGGCTAGCACAGATACGCAGTATTTT
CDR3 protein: CAGGGGASTDTQYF

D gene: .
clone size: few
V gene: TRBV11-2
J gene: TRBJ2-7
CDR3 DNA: TGTGCCAGCAGAACCCCAGGGGCCTACGAGCAGTACTTC
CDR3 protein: CASRTPGAYEQYF